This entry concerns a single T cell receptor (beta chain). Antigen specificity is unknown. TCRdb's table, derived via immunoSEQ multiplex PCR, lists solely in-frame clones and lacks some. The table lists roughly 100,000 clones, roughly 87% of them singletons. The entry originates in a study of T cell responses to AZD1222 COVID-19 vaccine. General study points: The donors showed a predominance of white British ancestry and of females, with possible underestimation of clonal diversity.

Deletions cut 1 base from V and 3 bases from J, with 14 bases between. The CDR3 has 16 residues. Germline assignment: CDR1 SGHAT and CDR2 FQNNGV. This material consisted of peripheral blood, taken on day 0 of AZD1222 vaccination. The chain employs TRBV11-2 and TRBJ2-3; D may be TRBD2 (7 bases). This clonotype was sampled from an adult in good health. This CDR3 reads CASSLVWGGYTDTQYF. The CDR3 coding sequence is TGTGCCAGCAGCTTAGTCTGGGGGGGCTATACAGATACGCAGTATTTT.